This T cell receptor (beta chain) was observed in a study of beta chain features in type 1 diabetes. The isolated RNA, all of it, was reverse transcribed, so expressed TCRB transcripts were what got sequenced. Assay used: immunoSEQ multiplex PCR; TCRdb lists only in-frame clones, some missing. Here the sample spans around 280,000 clones, around 7.8% being singletons. Details on this clone: Its antigen is currently unknown. This same CDR3 is encoded by further DNA sequences in the sample.

Findings and caveats of the study: Compared with healthy donors, patients appeared to share more similar naive, central memory and regulatory TCRB repertoires.

Germline assignment: CDR1 SGHVS and CDR2 FNYEAQ. The V and J ends lost 5 bases and 5 bases respectively, with 9 bases between them. The CDR3 covers 12 residues. V is TRBV7-6 and J is TRBJ2-5, with D possibly called TRBD1 or TRBD2 (6 bases each). The sequencing sample was made of central memory CD4+ T cells from blood. This sequence originates from a woman aged 18-29 years in good health. In nucleotides, the CDR3 is TGTGCCAGCAGCCCGGGGGCGGAGACCCAGTACTTC. This gives the protein CASSPGAETQYF.